The clone carrying this TCR beta chain was seen only a few times. Its antigen is not identified. Each CDR3 protein is one row after TCRdb ran MiXCR on the 5' RACE reads. Of around 340,000 distinct CDR3 sequences listed, 9.5% to 15% were seen once; the top ten hold roughly 3%. The CDR3 has 18 amino acids. CDR1 and CDR2 from the germline V gene are SGHAT and FQNNGV. V lost 5 bases to trimming and J lost 4 bases; unmatched junction nucleotides: 16. The data were obtained in a study of T cells after yellow fever vaccination. Study findings and constraints: Reappearance after the booster was observed for most primary-vaccination clones (about 96% CD4, roughly 90% CD8). Any FACS-sorted repertoire could hold abundant clonotypes that contaminate it from the bulk population.

This sequence joins TRBV11-2 and TRBJ1-2, with 10 bases matching TRBD1. The source was CD4+ T cells sorted from PBMCs, collected 15 days after the yellow fever booster vaccination. The TCR originated in a man in his late teens or twenties who received the YFV17D yellow fever vaccine. The CDR3 bases are TGTGCCAGCAGCCGCCGGGACAGGGGCCTCTTCACGGGCTATGGCTACACCTTC. It encodes CASSRRDRGLFTGYGYTF. The full variable domain, completed using reference TRBV11-2 and TRBJ1-2, is EAGVAQSPRYKIIEKRQSVAFWCNPISGHATLYWYQQILGQGPKLLIQFQNNGVVDDSQLPKDRFSAERLKGVDSTLKIQPAKLEDSAVYLCASSRRDRGLFTGYGYTFGSGTRLTVV.